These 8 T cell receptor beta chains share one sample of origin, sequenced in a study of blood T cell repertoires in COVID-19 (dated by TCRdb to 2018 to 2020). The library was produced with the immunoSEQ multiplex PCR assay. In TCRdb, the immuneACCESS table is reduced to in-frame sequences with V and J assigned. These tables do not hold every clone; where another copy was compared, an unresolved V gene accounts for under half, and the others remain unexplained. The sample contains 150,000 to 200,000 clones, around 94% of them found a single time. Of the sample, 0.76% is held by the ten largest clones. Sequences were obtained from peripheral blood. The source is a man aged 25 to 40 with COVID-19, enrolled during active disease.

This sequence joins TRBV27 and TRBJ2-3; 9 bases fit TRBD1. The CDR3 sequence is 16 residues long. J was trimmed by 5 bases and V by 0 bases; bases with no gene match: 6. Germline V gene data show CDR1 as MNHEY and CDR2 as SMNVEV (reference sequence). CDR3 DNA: TGTGCCAGCAGTTTATCTACAGGGGGCTTTCAAGATACGCAGTATTTT. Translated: CASSLSTGGFQDTQYF.

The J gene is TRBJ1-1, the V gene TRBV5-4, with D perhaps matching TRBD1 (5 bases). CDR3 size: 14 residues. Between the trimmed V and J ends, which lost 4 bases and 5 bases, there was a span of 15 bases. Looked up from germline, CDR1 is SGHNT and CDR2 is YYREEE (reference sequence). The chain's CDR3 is CASSRGGLGTEAFF. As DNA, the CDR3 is TGTGCCAGCAGCCGGGGGGGATTAGGGACTGAAGCTTTCTTT.

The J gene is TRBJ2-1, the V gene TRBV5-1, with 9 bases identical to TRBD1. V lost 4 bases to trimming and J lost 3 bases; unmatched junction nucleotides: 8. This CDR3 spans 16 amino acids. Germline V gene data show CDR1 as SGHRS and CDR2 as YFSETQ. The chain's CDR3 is CASSALPGQGYNEQFF. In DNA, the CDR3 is TGCGCCAGCAGCGCCCTACCGGGACAGGGCTACAATGAGCAGTTCTTC.

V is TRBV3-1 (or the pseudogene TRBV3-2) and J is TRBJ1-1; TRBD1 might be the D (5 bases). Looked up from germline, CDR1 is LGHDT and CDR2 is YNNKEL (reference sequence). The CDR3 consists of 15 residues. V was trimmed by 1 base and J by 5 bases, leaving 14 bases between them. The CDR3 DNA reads TGTGCCAGCAGCCAAGCGCAATCAGGGTATACTGAAGCTTTCTTT. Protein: CASSQAQSGYTEAFF.

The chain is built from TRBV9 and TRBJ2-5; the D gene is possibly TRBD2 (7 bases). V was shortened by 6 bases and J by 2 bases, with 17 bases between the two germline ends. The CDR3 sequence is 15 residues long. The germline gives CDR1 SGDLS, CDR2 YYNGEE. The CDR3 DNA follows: TGTGCCAGCAACCAGGGGAGGGGCCGTCAAGAGACCCAGTACTTC. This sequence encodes CASNQGRGRQETQYF. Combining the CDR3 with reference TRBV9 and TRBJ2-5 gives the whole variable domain DSGVTQTPKHLITATGQRVTLRCSPRSGDLSVYWYQQSLDQGLQFLIQYYNGEERAKGNILERFSAQQFPDLHSELNLSSLELGDSALYFCASNQGRGRQETQYFGPGTRLLVL.

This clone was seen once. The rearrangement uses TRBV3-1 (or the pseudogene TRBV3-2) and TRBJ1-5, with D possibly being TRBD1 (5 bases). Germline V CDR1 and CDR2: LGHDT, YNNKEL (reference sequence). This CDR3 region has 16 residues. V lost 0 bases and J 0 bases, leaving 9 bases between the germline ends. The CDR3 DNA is TGTGCCAGCAGCCAAGATCTGGGGGGTAGCAATCAGCCCCAGCATTTT. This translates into CASSQDLGGSNQPQHF.

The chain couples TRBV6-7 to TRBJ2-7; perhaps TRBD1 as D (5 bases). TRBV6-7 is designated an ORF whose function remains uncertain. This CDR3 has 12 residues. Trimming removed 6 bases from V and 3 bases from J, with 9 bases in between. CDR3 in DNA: TGTGCCAGCAGCGTCACAGGCTACGAGCAGTACTTC. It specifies CASSVTGYEQYF.

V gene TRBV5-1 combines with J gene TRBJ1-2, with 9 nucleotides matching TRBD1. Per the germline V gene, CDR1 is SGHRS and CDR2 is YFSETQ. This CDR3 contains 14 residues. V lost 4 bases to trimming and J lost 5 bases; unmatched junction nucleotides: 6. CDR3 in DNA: TGCGCCAGCAGCCAGGGACAGGGAGGTTATGGCTACACCTTC. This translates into CASSQGQGGYGYTF.